The T cell receptor (beta chain) under discussion was sequenced for a study of PD-1 blockade in classical Hodgkin lymphoma. Study-level background: Patients were given intravenous nivolumab, 3 mg/kg, every 2 weeks. General study results and limits: At baseline, newly diagnosed patients reportedly showed less TCR diversity than healthy donors.

After autologous stem cell transplantation all patients relapsed, and prior brentuximab vedotin exposure differed between cohorts. Method: immunoSEQ multiplex PCR; TCRdb's copy keeps in-frame clones and lacks some. The table has 100,000 to 130,000 clones, roughly nine tenths seen once; the top ten hold 15% to 20%. This clone was recorded a few times. Its matching antigen is unknown. V was pared by 5 bases and J by 1 base, with 8 bases between. This CDR3 is 13 amino acids long. The V gene's germline CDR1 is WNHNN and CDR2 SYGVQD (reference sequence). J is TRBJ1-1 and V is TRBV10-1, with unresolved D. Sequences were derived from peripheral blood mononuclear cells (PBMCs), sampled before the second cycle of nivolumab. This sequence originates from a human donor with classical Hodgkin lymphoma. The DNA for the CDR3 is TGCGCCAGCAGTAATTACAGGAACACTGAAGCTTTCTTT. Protein: CASSNYRNTEAFF.